One TCR beta chain is described in this entry. HTBI primers from iRepertoire and Arm-PCR of CDR3 regions yielded the TCR beta libraries. TCRdb analysed the multiplex PCR reads with MiXCR anew, one entry per CDR3 protein. The sample yields approximately 540,000 distinct CDR3 sequences, about 12% seen once. These data belong to a study of regulatory T cells in long-lasting Graves disease. Trimming removed 3 bases from V and 6 bases from J; junction bases left unmatched: 8. CDR3 size: 15 residues. Germline V gives CDR1 MDHEN, CDR2 SYDVKM. Time point specified: newly diagnosed GD, antithyroid drugs for less than 3 months. The TCR library was made from RNA extracted from PBMCs. These records were also assigned to another study, of T cells in Graves' hyperthyroidism and ophthalmopathy. According to that study: An initial round of RT-PCR targeting the TCR CDR3 relied on the HTBI primer set.

The chain uses TRBV28 and TRBJ1-5, with 7 bases matching TRBD1. This TCR derives from a woman aged 25 to 45 with Graves disease. The material sequenced was peripheral blood mononuclear cells (PBMCs), taken at new diagnosis, from a patient treated with antithyroid drugs. This CDR3 reads CASSFLRQGTQPQHF. In DNA form, the CDR3 reads TGTGCCAGCAGTTTTCTCCGACAGGGTACTCAGCCCCAGCATTTT.